This passage covers 4 T cell receptor beta chains from one sample sequenced in a study of cytomegalovirus exposure and HLA in healthy donors. PCR primers comprised 60 Vbeta and 13 Jbeta primers. Libraries were prepared by immunoSEQ multiplex PCR; TCRdb keeps only in-frame clonotypes and omits some of them. The repertoire has 120,000 or so clones, 78% of them found once; the top ten carry just under 6.5%. The sample taken for sequencing was PBMCs. The receptors were sampled from a woman aged 40 to 50 in good health and CMV-seronegative.

The chain links TRBV10-2 to TRBJ2-1, with TRBD1 matching over 7 bases. V lost 8 bases to trimming and J lost 1 base; unmatched junction nucleotides: 2. The germline V gene encodes CDR1 WSHSY and CDR2 SAAADI. CDR3 length: 13 amino acids. The chain's CDR3 is CASRDSSYNEQFF. Written as DNA, the CDR3 is TGCGCCAGCCGGGACAGTTCCTACAATGAGCAGTTCTTC.

V is TRBV18 and J is TRBJ2-5, with 7 bases aligning to TRBD2. The CDR3 has 14 residues. Trimming removed 6 bases from V and 5 bases from J; junction bases left unmatched: 9. Germline lookup yields CDR1 KGHSH and CDR2 LQKENI. The CDR3 here is CASSPREREETQYF. In nucleotides, the CDR3 is TGTGCCAGCTCCCCGCGGGAGCGTGAGGAGACCCAGTACTTC.

This clone was detected once. This chain uses TRBV28 with TRBJ2-3; 7 bases match TRBD2. Losses at the gene ends were 7 bases for V and 2 bases for J; bases not matched to a gene: 12. CDR1 is MDHEN and CDR2 is SYDVKM in the germline V gene. CDR3 length: 16 amino acids. The CDR3, as DNA: TGTGCCAGCAACAGACAGTCGGGGGGAGACACAGATACGCAGTATTTT. Translating it yields CASNRQSGGDTDTQYF.

This clone was seen more than once but under ten times. The V call is TRBV9, the J call TRBJ2-1; tentative D call: TRBD1 (5 bases). Per the germline V gene, CDR1 is SGDLS and CDR2 is YYNGEE. Trimming removed 0 bases from V and 4 bases from J, with 11 bases in between. The CDR3 covers 15 residues. CDR3 DNA sequence: TGTGCCAGCAGCGTAGAAGGGGCGTCTTACAATGAGCAGTTCTTC. Translated: CASSVEGASYNEQFF.